The 18 T cell receptor beta chains below all came from one sample that was sequenced in a study of blood T cell repertoires in COVID-19. Produced via immunoSEQ multiplex PCR; TCRdb's table is partial and in-frame only. The top ten hold roughly 4.5% of the sample, which has roughly 180,000 clones, roughly 85% seen once. The sequenced sample consisted of PBMCs or T cells enriched from blood (not recorded which). The receptors originated from a woman between 45 and 65 years old who had recovered from COVID-19.

This clone appeared a few times. V usage is TRBV5-1 and J usage is TRBJ2-3; TRBD2 is a possible D gene (6 bases). CDR1 and CDR2 (germline): SGHRS, YFSETQ. V dropped 0 bases and J dropped 4 bases, with 12 bases sitting between them. The CDR3 is 15 amino acids. CDR3 sequence (DNA): TGCGCCAGCAGCTTGGTAGCTAGCGTTCCAGATACGCAGTATTTT. As protein: CASSLVASVPDTQYF.

The J gene is TRBJ2-1, the V gene TRBV2; D not certain. Germline V gene data show CDR1 as SNHLY and CDR2 as FYNNEI. V shed 3 bases and J shed 9 bases, with 9 bases lying between them. The CDR3 has 12 amino acids. The CDR3 here is CASSEAVGEQFF. CDR3 nucleotide sequence: TGTGCCAGCAGTGAGGCAGTTGGTGAGCAGTTCTTC.

The chain employs TRBV14 and TRBJ1-6; D perhaps matches TRBD1 (5 bases). The CDR3 extends over 14 amino acids. Germline CDR1 SGHDN, CDR2 FVKESK. V lost 4 bases and J lost 11, with 15 bases in between. The CDR3 sequence is CASSPGRRGTPLHF. The CDR3 coding sequence is TGTGCCAGCAGCCCGGGGAGGCGGGGGACACCCCTCCACTTT.

The rearrangement links TRBV30 to TRBJ1-4; no definite D call. Trimming cost V 0 bases and J 5 bases, with 10 bases left between them. Germline loops: CDR1 GTSNPN, CDR2 SVGIG (reference sequence). This CDR3 has 14 amino acids. The CDR3 region is CAWSVGGPNEKLFF. CDR3 nucleotide sequence: TGTGCCTGGAGTGTAGGAGGCCCGAATGAAAAACTGTTTTTT.

The chain joins TRBV4-3 to TRBJ1-1, with 8 bases matching TRBD1. The CDR3 extends over 13 amino acids. Germline trimming cut 8 bases from V and 5 bases from J; bases unmatched to any gene: 7. Germline-derived CDR1 and CDR2 are LGHNA and YSLEER. The CDR3 spells CASRDRGGTEAFF. CDR3 nucleotide sequence: TGCGCCAGCCGTGACAGGGGTGGGACTGAAGCTTTCTTT.

The chain combines TRBV9 with TRBJ1-2, with D perhaps matching TRBD1 (5 bases). Trimming shortened V by 4 bases and J by 9 bases, and 22 bases separated the two germline ends. This CDR3 is built from 15 residues. Per germline, CDR1 SGDLS and CDR2 YYNGEE. The CDR3, as DNA: TGTGCCAGCAGCCGGGGGAGGCCACCAAGCGATAGCTACACCTTC. Protein product: CASSRGRPPSDSYTF.

This chain uses TRBV28 with TRBJ1-5; D is possibly TRBD1 (5 bases). Germline V lookup: CDR1 MDHEN, CDR2 SYDVKM. V shed 6 bases and J shed 0 bases, with 9 bases lying between them. There are 14 residues in the CDR3. The CDR3 protein is CASRGVYSNQPQHF. CDR3 in DNA: TGTGCCAGCAGAGGGGTTTATAGCAATCAGCCCCAGCATTTT.

The chain combines TRBV10-3 with TRBJ1-4; the match to TRBD1 covers 7 bases. This CDR3 comprises 14 residues. V was clipped by 6 bases and J by 5 bases; unmatched bases: 6. The germline V gene has CDR1 ENHRY and CDR2 SYGVKD. The CDR3 reads CAIRPGQQNEKLFF. For the CDR3, the DNA is TGTGCCATCAGGCCGGGACAGCAGAATGAAAAACTGTTTTTT.

The chain links TRBV7-9 to TRBJ1-5; no definite D call. The V end was cut by 5 bases, the J end by 9 bases, with 11 bases between. The CDR3 runs 12 residues. From germline, CDR1 is SEHNR and CDR2 FQNEAQ (reference sequence). The CDR3 loop reads CASSDSRGPQHF. DNA for the CDR3: TGTGCCAGCAGCGATAGCAGAGGGCCCCAGCATTTT.

The sample holds a few counts of this clone. This rearrangement joins TRBV7-9 to TRBJ2-1, with TRBD2 identical over 11 bases. The junction had 6 bases not matched to a gene; V was cut back by 1 base and J by 7 bases. This CDR3 region has 16 residues. Per germline, CDR1 SEHNR and CDR2 FQNEAQ (reference sequence). The CDR3 reads CASSLGVAGGRNEQFF. Here the CDR3 DNA reads TGTGCCAGCAGCTTAGGAGTAGCGGGAGGGAGGAATGAGCAGTTCTTC. Looking up the rest from reference TRBV7-9 and TRBJ2-1 gives the full variable domain: DTGVSQNPRHKITKRGQNVTFRCDPISEHNRLYWYRQTLGQGPEFLTYFQNEAQLEKSRLLSDRFSAERPKGSFSTLEIQRTEQGDSAMYLCASSLGVAGGRNEQFFGPGTRLTVL.

This clone is a singleton in its sample. This chain uses TRBV6-4 with TRBJ1-2; D call uncertain. Germline loops: CDR1 MRHNA, CDR2 SNTAGT. The CDR3 has 13 residues. The germline V and J ends were trimmed by 2 bases and 4 bases, with 8 bases remaining between them. CDR3 region: CASSDRSGYGYTF. The CDR3 region has the DNA TGTGCCAGCAGTGACAGATCAGGCTATGGCTACACCTTC.

This clone turned up a few times. The chain uses TRBV28 and TRBJ2-1; D is unclear. This CDR3 comprises 12 residues. Deletions cut 5 bases from V and 12 bases from J, with 14 bases between. CDR1 and CDR2 (germline): MDHEN, SYDVKM. CDR3 sequence reads: CASSGQIVGQFF. CDR3 nucleotides: TGTGCCAGCAGTGGGCAGATAGTTGGGCAGTTCTTC.

The chain combines TRBV10-3 with TRBJ1-2; possible D gene TRBD1, 5 bases. The V gene's germline CDR1 is ENHRY and CDR2 SYGVKD. The CDR3 totals 13 residues. Trimming took 2 bases from V and 4 from J, leaving 8 bases between them. The CDR3 region is CAISETGPYGYTF. The CDR3 nucleotides are TGTGCCATCAGTGAGACAGGCCCCTATGGCTACACCTTC.

This sequence joins TRBV27 and TRBJ2-2, with D perhaps TRBD1 (5 bases). CDR3 length: 14 residues. CDR1 is MNHEY, CDR2 SMNVEV, per germline (reference sequence). The ends were cut back, 5 bases at V and 4 bases at J, with 11 bases in the middle. The CDR3 nucleotides are TGTGCCAGCAGTCCGACAGACAGCACCGGGGAGCTGTTTTTT. Its translation is CASSPTDSTGELFF.

The V gene is TRBV7-9, the J gene TRBJ1-4; no definite D call. CDR3 length equals 13 residues. Looked up from germline, CDR1 is SEHNR and CDR2 is FQNEAQ (reference sequence). With 8 bases removed from V and 3 bases from J, the gap between germline ends came to 10 bases. CDR3 coding DNA: TGTGCCAGCTTGATGTCGGCTAATGAAAAACTGTTTTTT. Translating gives CASLMSANEKLFF.

This clone has just a few counts. The V call is TRBV7-9, the J call TRBJ2-7, with D possibly matching TRBD1 (6 bases). Germline V gene lookup returns CDR1 SEHNR and CDR2 FQNEAQ (reference sequence). This CDR3 has 9 residues. The CDR3 region is CASSLRGNV. The CDR3 coding sequence is TGTGCCAGCAGCTTGAGGGGGAATGTC.

The chain carries TRBV28 and TRBJ1-2; D is unclear. Deletions cut 6 bases from V and 6 bases from J, with 11 bases between. Germline CDR1 reads MDHEN; CDR2 reads SYDVKM. This CDR3 is built from 12 residues. CDR3 in amino acids: CASRLGPNGYTF. The CDR3 DNA sequence: TGTGCCAGCAGGCTCGGTCCCAATGGCTACACCTTC.

The chain joins TRBV6-4 to TRBJ2-2; 7 bases match TRBD1. There are 15 residues in the CDR3. V lost 6 bases, J lost 0 bases, and 4 bases stayed unmatched. In germline, CDR1 is MRHNA, CDR2 SNTAGT. Here the CDR3 DNA reads TGTGCCAGCAGCCCCACAGGGGCGAACACCGGGGAGCTGTTTTTT. The encoded protein is CASSPTGANTGELFF.